Following are 15 T cell receptor beta chains from one sample sequenced in a study of CD8+CD57+ T cells in acquired aplastic anemia. For sequencing, patients were chosen who had shown expansion of CD8+CD57+ cells by flow cytometry. The TCR beta profiling, which covered VDJ combination and CDR3 sequence, was carried out using genomic DNA as the template. MiXCR, run by TCRdb on the reads, gives a single entry per CDR3 protein. The sample lists 120,000 or so distinct CDR3 sequences; roughly 40% were seen once. The specimen was sorted CD4+, CD8+, or CD8+CD57+ T cells (not recorded which) from PBMCs. These receptors came from a human donor with aplastic anemia.

This clonotype was counted ten times or more. The rearrangement joins TRBV5-8 to TRBJ2-7, with D uncertain. The V end lost 2 bases, the J end lost 3 bases, and 9 bases lay between the germline ends. Germline V CDR1 and CDR2: SGHTS, YDEGEE. CDR3 length: 13 residues. CDR3 coding DNA: TGTGCCAGCAGCTTTGACTCCTACTACGAGCAGTACTTC. As protein: CASSFDSYYEQYF. The whole variable domain, remainder taken from reference TRBV5-8 and TRBJ2-7, is EAGVTQSPTHLIKTRGQQATLRCSPISGHTSVYWYQQALGLGLQFLLWYDEGEERNRGNFPPRFSGRQFPNYSSELNVNALELEDSALYLCASSFDSYYEQYFGPGTRLTVT.

The chain is built from TRBV5-4 and TRBJ1-1; TRBD1 agrees at 8 bases. From germline, CDR1 is SGHNT and CDR2 YYREEE (reference sequence). The CDR3 sequence is 21 residues long. V shed 0 bases, J shed 1 base, and the junction held 20 bases outside the gene matches. CDR3: CASSLVRLNRDRFWENTEAFF. DNA for the CDR3: TGTGCCAGCAGCTTGGTCCGTCTTAACCGGGACAGGTTTTGGGAGAACACTGAAGCTTTCTTT.

The rearrangement uses TRBV7-2 and TRBJ2-1, with no clear D. Germline lookup yields CDR1 SGHTA and CDR2 FQGNSA. The CDR3 is made up of 13 amino acids. V was shortened by 3 bases and J by 7 bases, with 10 bases between the two germline ends. CDR3: CASSFDSENEQFF. In nucleotides, the CDR3 is TGTGCCAGCAGCTTCGACTCCGAAAATGAGCAGTTCTTC.

For this clonotype: A much larger clone lies a single base off, so this may be a read error. This chain connects TRBV6-4 to TRBJ2-5, with D perhaps matching TRBD1 (5 bases). The J call is doubtful: the DNA matches TRBJ2-1 better. The CDR3 is 13 amino acids. CDR1 is MRHNA and CDR2 is SNTAGT in the germline V gene. DNA of the CDR3: TGTGCCAGCAGTGACTCGTGGACAACGGGGCAGTTCTTC. This translates into CASSDSWTTGQFF.

The rearrangement joins TRBV7-2 to TRBJ2-3; possible D gene TRBD2, 6 bases. V was clipped by 5 bases and J by 2 bases, with 14 bases between them. The CDR3 sequence is 15 residues long. The germline gives CDR1 SGHTA, CDR2 FQGNSA. CDR3 residues: CASSTQAGTTDTQYF. Written as DNA, the CDR3 is TGTGCCAGCAGCACCCAGGCGGGAACCACAGATACGCAGTATTTT.

This clonotype was recorded at least ten times. The rearrangement uses TRBV11-2 and TRBJ1-1; D is possibly TRBD1 (6 bases). The germline V gene has CDR1 SGHAT and CDR2 FQNNGV. This CDR3 has 15 residues. Trimming took off 3 bases at V and 3 bases at J, with 14 bases between the two ends. Here the CDR3 DNA reads TGTGCCAGCAGCTTCCTAACAGGGAGGGACACTGAAGCTTTCTTT. It specifies CASSFLTGRDTEAFF.

This clonotype was detected ten times or more. The chain links TRBV20-1 to TRBJ2-1, with TRBD2 identical over 10 bases. This CDR3 spans 16 amino acids. Looked up from germline, CDR1 is DFQATT and CDR2 is SNEGSKA (reference sequence). Germline trimming cut 0 bases from V and 4 bases from J; bases unmatched to any gene: 6. CDR3 region: CSARDPTSGSYNEQFF. In DNA form, the CDR3 reads TGCAGTGCTAGAGACCCGACTAGCGGGTCTTACAATGAGCAGTTCTTC.

This clonotype came up once. Compared with germline, one end of the junction differs, possibly owing to a read error. The chain couples TRBV7-2 to TRBJ2-7; 9 bases are shared with TRBD1. Germline loops: CDR1 SGHTA, CDR2 FQGNSA. The CDR3 runs to 15 residues. CDR3 coding DNA: TGTGCCAGCAGCTTTGGGGACAGGGAGTCCGGCGAGCGGTACTTC. Translating gives CASSFGDRESGERYF.

The chain has TRBV11-2 and TRBJ2-6; 7 bases are a match to TRBD1. This CDR3 has 15 amino acids. V trimming: 5 bases; J trimming: 1 base; junction bases outside the gene matches: 2. CDR1 SGHAT and CDR2 FQNNGV come from the germline V gene. CDR3 sequence: CASSKGQSGANVLTF. The CDR3 bases are TGTGCCAGCAGCAAGGGACAGTCTGGGGCCAACGTCCTGACTTTC. The full variable domain, rest sourced from reference TRBV11-2 and TRBJ2-6, is EAGVAQSPRYKIIEKRQSVAFWCNPISGHATLYWYQQILGQGPKLLIQFQNNGVVDDSQLPKDRFSAERLKGVDSTLKIQPAKLEDSAVYLCASSKGQSGANVLTFGAGSRLTVL.

This clonotype has at least ten counts. The V call is TRBV6-6, the J call TRBJ1-5, with TRBD1 as a possible D gene (5 bases). The CDR3 totals 15 residues. Trimming pared 0 bases from V and 3 bases from J, leaving 9 bases between. In germline, CDR1 is MNHNY, CDR2 SVGAGI (reference sequence). The CDR3 region is CASSYSRDLNQPQHF. CDR3 nucleotide sequence: TGTGCCAGCAGTTACTCCCGGGACCTCAATCAGCCCCAGCATTTT.

This clonotype was recorded at least ten times. This chain uses TRBV7-2 with TRBJ2-3, with TRBD2 matching 11 bases. There are 17 residues in the CDR3. V was clipped by 4 bases and J by 5 bases; unmatched bases: 11. Germline V lookup: CDR1 SGHTA, CDR2 FQGNSA. The CDR3 loop is CASSSSSGGTWRDTQYF. The CDR3 coding sequence is TGTGCCAGCAGCTCTTCTAGCGGGGGGACCTGGCGAGATACGCAGTATTTT.

This chain links TRBV29-1 with TRBJ1-3; 7 bases agree with TRBD1. The CDR3 consists of 13 residues. Unmatched junction bases numbered 3, after V lost 4 bases and J lost 3 bases. Germline loops: CDR1 SQVTM, CDR2 ANQGSEA. In nucleotides, the CDR3 is TGCAGCGTTGTAGGGGGCGGTGGAAACACCATATATTTT. Amino acids: CSVVGGGGNTIYF.

This chain joins TRBV20-1 and TRBJ1-2; no clear D. V shed 3 bases and J shed 3 bases, with 17 bases lying between them. This CDR3 is 15 amino acids long. Germline CDR1 and CDR2: DFQATT and SNEGSKA (reference sequence). The CDR3 spells CSARSLGSNDYGYTF. The CDR3 DNA reads as TGCAGTGCTAGGTCTCTGGGGAGCAATGACTATGGCTACACCTTC.

This clonotype was recorded once. V usage is TRBV24-1 and J usage is TRBJ2-1; D is possibly TRBD1 (5 bases). Germline CDR1 KGHDR, CDR2 SFDVKD. This CDR3 has 12 residues. Trimming removed 9 bases from V and 3 bases from J, with 8 bases in between. The CDR3 nucleotides read TGTGCCACCGTAGACAGCTACAATGAGCAGTTCTTC. Its translation is CATVDSYNEQFF.

V gene TRBV28 combines with J gene TRBJ1-1; no clear D gene. Looked up from germline, CDR1 is MDHEN and CDR2 is SYDVKM. This CDR3 contains 15 residues. Trimming removed 7 bases at V and 1 base at J, with 16 bases between. CDR3 loop: CASIEFGLANTEAFF. CDR3 in DNA: TGTGCCAGCATAGAATTCGGGCTTGCGAACACTGAAGCTTTCTTT.